The entry that follows covers one T cell receptor beta chain sequence. The source of the sample is a study of blood T cell repertoires in COVID-19. Across the whole study: Samples of COVID-19 (acute and convalescent) were obtained from the United States, Italy and Spain. Sample material is recorded as cDNA or gDNA derived from T cells, B-cell-depleted T cells, or PBMCs.

Authors' processing steps: Counts of nucleated cells, estimated from reference gene primer amplification, were obtained. Sequenced by immunoSEQ multiplex PCR; TCRdb stores in-frame clones only, minus some. Clone size and the V and J calls come from that table; the DNA yielded D and trimming. The sample lists 150,000 to 200,000 clones, around 87% occurring once. Enrolled during active infection, Seattle patients were then followed longitudinally. The CDR3 has 15 residues. The germline V gene has CDR1 SGHRS and CDR2 YFSETQ. The ends were cut back, 4 bases at V and 1 base at J, with 12 bases in the middle.

Sequenced input: peripheral blood. The origin of this receptor is a woman in her sixties or seventies with COVID-19, enrolled during active disease. The V and J genes are TRBV5-1 and TRBJ1-3; D not certain. The CDR3 here is CASSLGAGSGNTIYF. In DNA, the CDR3 is TGCGCCAGCAGCCTTGGAGCCGGGTCTGGAAACACCATATATTTT.